What follows describes a single T cell receptor beta chain. As yet, its antigen is unknown. Other DNA variants within this sample encode the same CDR3. The CDR3 consists of 15 residues. V dropped 6 bases and J dropped 2; count of bases not matched to a gene: 6. The germline V gene has CDR1 SGHTA and CDR2 FQGTGA. These data come from a study of CD8+ T cells in alopecia areata. Study observations and caveats: Sequencing of scalp tissue also captures the resident alphabeta T cells of normal skin.

It was cDNA, reverse transcribed from extracted RNA, that served as the sequencing template. This table comes from immunoSEQ multiplex PCR, and its TCRdb copy is limited to in-frame clones, with some not included. The sample lists 220,000 or so clones, roughly 57% occurring once. Sampling of alopecia areata patients yielded lesional scalp punch biopsies as well as peripheral blood. Isolation of CD4+ and CD8+ T cells from PBMCs was achieved by sorting. This TCR was sampled from a human donor with alopecia areata. The rearrangement links TRBV7-3 to TRBJ2-1; TRBD1 agrees at 8 bases. The source was CD4+ T cells sorted from blood, collected at week 0. CDR3 protein: CASSSGQGTYNEQFF. CDR3 coding DNA: TGTGCCAGCAGTTCTGGACAGGGTACCTACAATGAGCAGTTCTTC.